One T cell receptor (beta chain) is described in this entry. Its antigen remains unidentified. No qualities accompany the bases; no much larger clone lies one base away. These data come from a study of T cell responses to AZD1222 COVID-19 vaccine (dated by TCRdb to the early 2020s). As for the study more broadly: Because spike-specific TCR depth and breadth did not differ between the two schedules, AZD1222 recipients who got a second dose at roughly 4 weeks were pooled with those who got a second dose at roughly 12 weeks. A total of just over 230 trial participants underwent TCR sequencing, of whom about 210 had received two doses of AZD1222 and about 26 had received two doses of the MenACWY control vaccine. Enrollment into the trials was organized by age into subgroups of 18-55, 56-69 and 70-plus years, and those subgroups contained approximately 150, 30 and 60 TCR-sequenced participants, respectively. Study-wide conclusions, independent of this receptor: In the small 56-69-year group, the increase in depth fell short of significance, most likely because of low power. No day 14 peak-response samples were available, so repertoires were characterized only after the peak T cell response. A significant rise in spike-specific TCR breadth and depth was observed after two AZD1222 doses relative to day 0 and relative to MenACWY recipients. Participants were mostly white British and included more females than males, and it was suggested by the authors that clonal diversity may have been underestimated. Vaccine-associated CD4 TCRs spanned the whole spike protein, with dominant responses in regions 160-218 and 743-854. Conclusions about previously exposed vaccinees were limited because only five to seven AZD1222 recipients were SARS-CoV-2 seropositive at baseline. Nearly half of unique spike-specific TCRs reportedly recognized epitopes outside regions mutated in the B.1.351 and B.1.1.7 variants.

Interpreted using the paper, the time point label stands for: baseline before first vaccination. Samples from vaccinated people were obtained from the UK trials COV001 and COV002, which included a single-blind randomized controlled phase 2/3 trial of AZD1222 (ChAdOx1 nCoV-19) in healthy adults. For TCRbeta chain sequencing, PBMC samples were collected from trial participants at day 0 and at day 28 after the second dose. The CDR3 regions of human TCRbeta chains were analyzed by immunosequencing. Under the source paper's analysis protocol: Repertoire TCRs were checked for matches against a reference library of SARS-CoV-2-specific TCRs that had been generated using the MIRA antigen-specificity platform. Breadth meant the fraction of unique TCRs that were SARS-CoV-2-associated, whereas depth meant the fraction of total T cells that were SARS-CoV-2-associated. Using the MIRA data, each spike-specific TCR was mapped to the spike region that the TCR reacts to and placed in a CD4 or CD8 class. Log10-transformed breadth and depth values were compared by one-way ANOVA with Sidak's multiple comparisons tests. TCRdb limited this immuneACCESS table to in-frame rearrangements with V and J called. A share of clones is missing; checked studies link under half to unresolved V genes, and the rest is unexplained. The V and J calls and clone size were taken over from that table, and D and trimming were inferred from the DNA. The sample table contains about 120,000 clones; only one count was recorded for about nine tenths of them. Jointly, the top ten make up 20% to 25% of the sample.

From the cysteine through the phenylalanine, the CDR3 covers 15 amino acids. Only the CDR3 part of the read is kept: 45 bases, read in frame from the first base. V and J are truncated by 5 bases and 4 bases respectively, leaving an intervening sequence of 14 bases. CDR1 and CDR2, per the germline V gene (reference sequence), are SEHNR and FQNEAQ. This TCR came from an adult in good health. The specimen was peripheral blood, collected on day 0 of AZD1222 vaccination. The V and J segments used are TRBV7-9 and TRBJ2-2; TRBD1 could be the D gene, as 6 bases match. The CDR3 protein: CASSPRQEVTGELFF. The DNA sequence reads TGTGCCAGCAGCCCTCGACAGGAGGTCACCGGGGAGCTGTTTTTT.